This T cell receptor beta chain comes out of a study of post-analysis software for immune sequencing data. Study background: Both relapsing-remitting and secondary progressive multiple sclerosis featured among the disease courses, as did progressive-relapsing multiple sclerosis. Study findings and constraints: Diversity measured as normalized Chao1 was significantly lower in multiple sclerosis patients than in controls. Strong same-batch co-clustering of samples appeared with F measure clustering. In patients, about 5 TRBV segments were more frequent than in controls, with TRBV5-6, TRBV5-1 and TRBV20-1 among them.

Libraries were made from TCR beta cDNA, and they carried unique molecular identifiers. Out of roughly 0.85 to 11 million T cells, some 480,000 cDNA molecules were generated. TCRdb called the PCR reads again in MiXCR, with one record for every CDR3 protein. There are hundreds of thousands of distinct CDR3 sequences in the sample; around 27% occur only once, and about 0.5% lies in the top ten. This CDR3 comprises 15 residues. Trimming stripped 0 bases from V and 3 bases from J, with 12 bases between. CDR1 is MNHEY and CDR2 is SVGAGI in the germline V gene. About this clonotype itself: Its target is not known.

The chain has TRBV6-5 and TRBJ2-7, with D possibly being TRBD1 (7 bases). The material sequenced was blood. The clonotype originates from a girl aged 5 to 17 with multiple sclerosis. As DNA, the CDR3 is TGTGCCAGCAGTTACTCGGCCAGGGGGGTCTACGAGCAGTACTTC. This translates into CASSYSARGVYEQYF.